The TCR beta chain under discussion was sequenced for a study of blood T cell repertoires in COVID-19. Using immunoSEQ multiplex PCR, the repertoire was profiled, and TCRdb retains in-frame clones only, with some absent. Found here are 90,000 to 100,000 clones, around 84% of them singletons; the top ten hold just under 2%. The origin of this receptor is a man aged 65 to 85 with active or convalescent COVID-19. The sequenced material came from peripheral blood.

The CDR3 loop is CASSHLGASGASSTDTQYF. As DNA, the CDR3 is TGTGCCAGCAGCCACCTGGGGGCTAGCGGGGCATCTAGCACAGATACGCAGTATTTT. The V gene is TRBV7-6, the J gene TRBJ2-3, with TRBD2 matching 9 bases. The junction had 15 bases not matched to a gene; V was cut back by 5 bases and J by 0 bases. Germline CDR1 is SGHVS and CDR2 is FNYEAQ. This CDR3 is built from 19 residues.